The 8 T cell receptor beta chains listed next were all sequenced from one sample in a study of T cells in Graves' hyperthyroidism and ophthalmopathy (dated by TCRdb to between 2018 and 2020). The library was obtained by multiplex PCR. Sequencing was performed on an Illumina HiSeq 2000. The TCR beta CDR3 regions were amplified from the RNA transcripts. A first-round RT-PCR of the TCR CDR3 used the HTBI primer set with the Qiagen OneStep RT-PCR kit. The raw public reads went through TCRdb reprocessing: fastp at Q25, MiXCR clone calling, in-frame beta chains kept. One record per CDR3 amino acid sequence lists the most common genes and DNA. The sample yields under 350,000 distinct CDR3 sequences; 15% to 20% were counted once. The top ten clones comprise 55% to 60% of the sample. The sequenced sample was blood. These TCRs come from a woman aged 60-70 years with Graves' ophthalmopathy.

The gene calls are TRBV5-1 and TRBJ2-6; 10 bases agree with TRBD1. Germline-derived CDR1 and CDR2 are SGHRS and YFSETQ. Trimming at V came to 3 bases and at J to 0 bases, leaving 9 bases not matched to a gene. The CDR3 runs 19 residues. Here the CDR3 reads CASSSGTGVINSGANVLTF. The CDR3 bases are TGCGCCAGCAGCTCCGGGACAGGGGTCATAAACTCTGGGGCCAACGTCCTGACTTTC.

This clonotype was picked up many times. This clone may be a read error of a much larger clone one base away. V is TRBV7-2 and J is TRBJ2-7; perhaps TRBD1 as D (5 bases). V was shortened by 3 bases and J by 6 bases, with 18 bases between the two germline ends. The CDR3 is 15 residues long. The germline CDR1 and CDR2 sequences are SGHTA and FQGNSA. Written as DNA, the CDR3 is TGTGCCAGCAGCTTGACTTCAGGGAATGGCTGCGAGCAGTACTTC. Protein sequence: CASSLTSGNGCEQYF.

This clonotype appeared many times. In DNA, the CDR3 is TGTGCCAGCAGTCCTAAGGGACCGGGGGTTTCACCCCTCCACTTT. It yields the protein CASSPKGPGVSPLHF. This chain joins TRBV6-1 and TRBJ1-6; possible D gene TRBD1, 5 bases. Germline values: CDR1 MNHNS, CDR2 SASEGT. This CDR3 region has 15 residues. Trimming cost V 5 bases and J 9 bases, with 17 bases left between them.

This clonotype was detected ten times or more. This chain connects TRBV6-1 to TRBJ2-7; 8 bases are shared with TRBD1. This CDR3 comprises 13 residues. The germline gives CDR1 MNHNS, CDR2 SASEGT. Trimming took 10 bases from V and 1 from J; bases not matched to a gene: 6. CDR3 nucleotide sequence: TGTGCCACCCTGAGGACAGGGTCCTACGAGCAGTACTTC. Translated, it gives CATLRTGSYEQYF.

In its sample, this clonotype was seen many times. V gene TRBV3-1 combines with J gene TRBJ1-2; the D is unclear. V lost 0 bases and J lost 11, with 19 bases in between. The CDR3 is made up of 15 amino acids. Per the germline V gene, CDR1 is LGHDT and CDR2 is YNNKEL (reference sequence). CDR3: CASSQDVGPASWYTF. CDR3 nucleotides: TGTGCCAGCAGCCAAGACGTCGGGCCCGCTTCGTGGTACACCTTC.

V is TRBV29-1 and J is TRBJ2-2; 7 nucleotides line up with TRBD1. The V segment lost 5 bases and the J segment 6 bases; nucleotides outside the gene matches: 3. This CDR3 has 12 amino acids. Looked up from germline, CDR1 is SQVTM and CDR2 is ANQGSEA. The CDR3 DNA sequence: TGCAGCGTTTACCAGGGGGCCGGGGAGCTGTTTTTT. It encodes CSVYQGAGELFF.

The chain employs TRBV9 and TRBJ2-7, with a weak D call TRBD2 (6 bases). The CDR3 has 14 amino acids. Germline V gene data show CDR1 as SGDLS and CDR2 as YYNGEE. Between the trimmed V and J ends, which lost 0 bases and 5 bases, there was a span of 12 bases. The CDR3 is CASSVEPSADEQYF. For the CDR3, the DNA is TGTGCCAGCAGCGTAGAGCCTAGCGCGGACGAGCAGTACTTC.

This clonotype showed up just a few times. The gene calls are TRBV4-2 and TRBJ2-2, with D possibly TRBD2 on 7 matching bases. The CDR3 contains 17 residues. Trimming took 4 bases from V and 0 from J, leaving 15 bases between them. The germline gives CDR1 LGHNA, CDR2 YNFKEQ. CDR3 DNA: TGTGCCAGCAGCCCGGGGGGCTGGGAGCCGAACACCGGGGAGCTGTTTTTT. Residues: CASSPGGWEPNTGELFF.